The entry below gives a single T cell receptor beta chain sequence along with its context. Its target is not known. TCRdb used MiXCR to reprocess the reads, holding one entry per CDR3 protein. The sample consists of about 70,000 distinct CDR3 sequences, 20% of them appearing once. Unmatched junction bases numbered 3, after V lost 3 bases and J lost 0 bases. This CDR3 comprises 15 residues. The sample comes from a study of T cell repertoires in cytomegalovirus infection. Study overall: Based on public TCR beta signatures, there were indications of CMV infection and of a matching HLA type. General study findings and limits: Summed frequency of shared TCR beta families picked out CMV carriers who also had the relevant HLA.

The chain employs TRBV12-3 or TRBV12-4 and TRBJ2-3; 7 nucleotides match TRBD1. The material was CD8+ T cells from cultured PBMCs, obtained from culture after CMV antigen stimulation. This clonotype was sampled from a human donor in good health (CMV status not recorded). Some clones in this sample may be carry-over from other donors' samples. The DNA of the CDR3 is TGTGCCAGCAGTTTGGGACAGAGAAGCACAGATACGCAGTATTTT. It specifies CASSLGQRSTDTQYF.